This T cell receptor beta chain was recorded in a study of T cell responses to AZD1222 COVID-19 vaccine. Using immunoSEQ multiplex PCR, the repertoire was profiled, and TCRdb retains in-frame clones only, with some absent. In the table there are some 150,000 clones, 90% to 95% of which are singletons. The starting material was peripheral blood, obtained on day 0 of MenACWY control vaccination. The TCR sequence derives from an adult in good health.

Here the CDR3 reads CASGSGSGFRTDTQYF. The CDR3 bases are TGTGCGTCGGGGTCGGGGAGTGGTTTTAGAACAGATACGCAGTATTTT. The rearrangement links TRBV30 to TRBJ2-3, with D possibly TRBD2 on 5 matching bases. Germline V lookup: CDR1 GTSNPN, CDR2 SVGIG (reference sequence). The CDR3 totals 16 residues.